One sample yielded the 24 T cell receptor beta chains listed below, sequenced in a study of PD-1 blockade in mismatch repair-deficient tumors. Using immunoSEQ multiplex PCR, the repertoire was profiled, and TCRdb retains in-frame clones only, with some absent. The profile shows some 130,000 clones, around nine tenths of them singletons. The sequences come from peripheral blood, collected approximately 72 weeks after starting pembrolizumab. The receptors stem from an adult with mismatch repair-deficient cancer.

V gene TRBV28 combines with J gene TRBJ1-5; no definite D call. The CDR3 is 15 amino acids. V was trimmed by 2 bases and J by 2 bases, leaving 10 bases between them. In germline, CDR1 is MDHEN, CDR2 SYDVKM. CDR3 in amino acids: CASSLIRYGNQPQHF. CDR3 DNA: TGTGCCAGCAGTTTAATCAGGTATGGCAATCAGCCCCAGCATTTT.

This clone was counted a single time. This CDR3 reads CAAGGPIEQFF. CDR3 coding DNA: TGTGCCGCCGGGGGGCCCATTGAGCAGTTCTTC. The chain is built from TRBV27 and TRBJ2-1, with D possibly being TRBD2 (7 bases). This CDR3 has 11 residues. Germline values: CDR1 MNHEY, CDR2 SMNVEV (reference sequence). V lost 11 bases to trimming and J lost 9 bases, with 14 bases between them.

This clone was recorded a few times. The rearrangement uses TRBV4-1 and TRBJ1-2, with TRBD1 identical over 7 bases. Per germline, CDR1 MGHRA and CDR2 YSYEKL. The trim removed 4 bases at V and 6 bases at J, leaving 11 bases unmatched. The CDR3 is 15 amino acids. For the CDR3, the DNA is TGCGCCAGCAGCCCTGTCGGCAGGGGGTTGAATGGCTACACCTTC. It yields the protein CASSPVGRGLNGYTF.

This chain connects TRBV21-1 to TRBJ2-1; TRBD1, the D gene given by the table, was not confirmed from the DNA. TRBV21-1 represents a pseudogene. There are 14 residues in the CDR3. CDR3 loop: CASSKVLPGGCKFF. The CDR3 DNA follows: TGTGCCAGCAGCAAAGTATTGCCAGGGGGCTGTAAGTTCTTC.

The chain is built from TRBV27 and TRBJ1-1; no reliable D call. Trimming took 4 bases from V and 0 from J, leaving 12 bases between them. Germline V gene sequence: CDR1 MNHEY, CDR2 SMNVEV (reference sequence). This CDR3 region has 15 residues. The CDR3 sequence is CASSSSASMNTEAFF. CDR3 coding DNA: TGTGCCAGCAGTTCCTCGGCCAGCATGAACACTGAAGCTTTCTTT.

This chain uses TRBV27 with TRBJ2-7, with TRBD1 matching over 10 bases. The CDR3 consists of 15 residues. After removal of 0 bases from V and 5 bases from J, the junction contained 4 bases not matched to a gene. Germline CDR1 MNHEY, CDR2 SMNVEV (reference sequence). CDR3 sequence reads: CASSLSVGTGDEQYF. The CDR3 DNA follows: TGTGCCAGCAGTTTATCAGTAGGGACAGGGGACGAGCAGTACTTC.

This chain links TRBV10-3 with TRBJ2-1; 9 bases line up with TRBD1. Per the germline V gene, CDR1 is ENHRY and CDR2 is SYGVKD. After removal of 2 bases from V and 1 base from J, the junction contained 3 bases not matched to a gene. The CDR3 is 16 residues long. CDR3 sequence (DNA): TGTGCCATCAGTGAGCCGGGACAGGGTTCCTACAATGAGCAGTTCTTC. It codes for CAISEPGQGSYNEQFF.

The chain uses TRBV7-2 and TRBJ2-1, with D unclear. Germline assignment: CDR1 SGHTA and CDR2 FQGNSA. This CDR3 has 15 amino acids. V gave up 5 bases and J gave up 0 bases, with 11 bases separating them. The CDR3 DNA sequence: TGTGCCAGCAGCGCATCGGGCCGCTCCTACAATGAGCAGTTCTTC. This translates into CASSASGRSYNEQFF.

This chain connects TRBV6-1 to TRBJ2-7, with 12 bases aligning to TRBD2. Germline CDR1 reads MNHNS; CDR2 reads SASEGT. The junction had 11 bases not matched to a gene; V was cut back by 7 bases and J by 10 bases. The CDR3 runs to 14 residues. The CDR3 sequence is CASILTSGSSYQYF. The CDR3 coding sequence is TGTGCCAGCATTTTGACTAGCGGGAGCTCTTACCAGTACTTC.

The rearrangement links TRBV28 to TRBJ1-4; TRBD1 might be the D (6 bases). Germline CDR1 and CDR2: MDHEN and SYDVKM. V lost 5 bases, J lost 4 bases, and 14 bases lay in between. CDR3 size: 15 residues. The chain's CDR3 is CASSRQVARNEKLFF. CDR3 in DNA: TGTGCCAGCAGTAGACAGGTAGCCCGTAATGAAAAACTGTTTTTT.

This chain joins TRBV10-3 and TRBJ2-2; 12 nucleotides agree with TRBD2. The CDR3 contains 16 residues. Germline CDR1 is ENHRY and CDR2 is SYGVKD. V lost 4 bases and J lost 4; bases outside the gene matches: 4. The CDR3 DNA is TGTGCCATCAGTGCGACTAGCGGGAGTGCCACCGGGGAGCTGTTTTTT. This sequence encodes CAISATSGSATGELFF.

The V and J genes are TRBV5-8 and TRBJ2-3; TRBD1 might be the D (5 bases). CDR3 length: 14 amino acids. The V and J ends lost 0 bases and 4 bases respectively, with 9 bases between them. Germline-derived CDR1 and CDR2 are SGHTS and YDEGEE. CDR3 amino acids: CASSLASGSDTQYF. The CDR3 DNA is TGTGCCAGCAGCTTGGCCTCAGGGTCAGATACGCAGTATTTT.

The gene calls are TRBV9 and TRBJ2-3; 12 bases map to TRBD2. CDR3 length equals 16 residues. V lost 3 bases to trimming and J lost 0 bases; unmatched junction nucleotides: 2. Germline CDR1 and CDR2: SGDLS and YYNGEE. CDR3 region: CASSGGTSGSTDTQYF. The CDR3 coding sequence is TGTGCCAGCAGCGGGGGGACTAGCGGGAGCACAGATACGCAGTATTTT.

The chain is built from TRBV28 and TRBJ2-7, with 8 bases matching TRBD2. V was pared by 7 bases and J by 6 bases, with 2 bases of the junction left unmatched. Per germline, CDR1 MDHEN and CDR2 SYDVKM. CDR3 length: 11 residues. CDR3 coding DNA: TGTGCCAGCAAAGCGGGAGCCGAGCAGTACTTC. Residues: CASKAGAEQYF. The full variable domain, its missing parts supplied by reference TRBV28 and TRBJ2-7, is DVKVTQSSRYLVKRTGEKVFLECVQDMDHENMFWYRQDPGLGLRLIYFSYDVKMKEKGDIPEGYSVSREKKERFSLILESASTNQTSMYLCASKAGAEQYFGPGTRLTVT.

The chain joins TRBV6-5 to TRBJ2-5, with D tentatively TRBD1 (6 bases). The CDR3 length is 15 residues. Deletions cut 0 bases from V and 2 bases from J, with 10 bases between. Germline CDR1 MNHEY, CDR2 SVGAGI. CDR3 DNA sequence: TGTGCCAGCAGTTACTCGATCCAGGGGCAAGAGACCCAGTACTTC. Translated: CASSYSIQGQETQYF.

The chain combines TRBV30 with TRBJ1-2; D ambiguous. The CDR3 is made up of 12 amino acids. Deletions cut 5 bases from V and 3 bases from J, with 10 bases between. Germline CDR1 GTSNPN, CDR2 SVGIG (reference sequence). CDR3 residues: CAWWDWDYGYTF. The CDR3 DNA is TGTGCCTGGTGGGATTGGGACTATGGCTACACCTTC.

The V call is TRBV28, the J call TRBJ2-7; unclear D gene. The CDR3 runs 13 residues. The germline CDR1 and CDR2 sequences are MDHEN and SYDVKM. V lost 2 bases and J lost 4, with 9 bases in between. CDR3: CASSLLPRYEQYF. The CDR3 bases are TGTGCCAGCAGTTTACTCCCCCGTTACGAGCAGTACTTC. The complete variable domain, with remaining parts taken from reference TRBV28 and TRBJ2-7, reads DVKVTQSSRYLVKRTGEKVFLECVQDMDHENMFWYRQDPGLGLRLIYFSYDVKMKEKGDIPEGYSVSREKKERFSLILESASTNQTSMYLCASSLLPRYEQYFGPGTRLTVT.

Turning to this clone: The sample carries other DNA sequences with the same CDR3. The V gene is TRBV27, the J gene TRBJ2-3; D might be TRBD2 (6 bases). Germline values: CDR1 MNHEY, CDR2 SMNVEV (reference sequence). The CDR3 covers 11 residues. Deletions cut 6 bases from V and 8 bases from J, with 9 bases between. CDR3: CASRWGGTQYF. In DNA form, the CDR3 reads TGTGCCAGCAGGTGGGGAGGTACGCAGTATTTT.

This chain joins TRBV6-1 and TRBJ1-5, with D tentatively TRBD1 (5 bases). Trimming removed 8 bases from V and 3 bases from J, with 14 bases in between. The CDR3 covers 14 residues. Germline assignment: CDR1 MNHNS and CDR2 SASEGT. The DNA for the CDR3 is TGTGCCAGCTCCTCCGACAGCTCCAATCAGCCCCAGCATTTT. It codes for CASSSDSSNQPQHF.

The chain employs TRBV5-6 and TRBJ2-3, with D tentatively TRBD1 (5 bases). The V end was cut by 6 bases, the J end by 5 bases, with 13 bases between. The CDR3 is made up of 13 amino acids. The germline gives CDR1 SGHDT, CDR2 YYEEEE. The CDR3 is CASNLGALDTQYF. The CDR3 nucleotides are TGTGCCAGCAACTTAGGGGCTTTAGATACGCAGTATTTT.

This CDR3 reads CASSFLKNIQYF. CDR3 nucleotides: TGTGCCAGCAGTTTCCTCAAAAACATTCAGTACTTC. The chain is built from TRBV28 and TRBJ2-4, with D uncertain. This CDR3 comprises 12 residues. Germline V CDR1 and CDR2: MDHEN, SYDVKM. Trimming pared 3 bases from V and 3 bases from J, leaving 3 bases between.

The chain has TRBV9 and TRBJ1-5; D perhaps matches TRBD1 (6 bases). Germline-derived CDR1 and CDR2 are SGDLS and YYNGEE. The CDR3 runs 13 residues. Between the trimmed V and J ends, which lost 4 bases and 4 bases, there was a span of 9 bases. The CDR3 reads CASSKQGNQPQHF. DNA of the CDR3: TGTGCCAGCAGCAAACAGGGTAATCAGCCCCAGCATTTT.

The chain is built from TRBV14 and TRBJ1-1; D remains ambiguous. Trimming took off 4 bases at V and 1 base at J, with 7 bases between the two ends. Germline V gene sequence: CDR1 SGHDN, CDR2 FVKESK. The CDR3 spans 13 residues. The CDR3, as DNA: TGTGCCAGCAGCCCTTGGGGGAACACTGAAGCTTTCTTT. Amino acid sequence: CASSPWGNTEAFF.

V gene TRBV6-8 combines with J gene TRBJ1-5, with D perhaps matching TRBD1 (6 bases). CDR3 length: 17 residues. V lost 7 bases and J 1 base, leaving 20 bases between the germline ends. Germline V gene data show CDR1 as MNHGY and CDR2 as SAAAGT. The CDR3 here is CASILRAGTKSNQPQHF. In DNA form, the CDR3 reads TGTGCCAGCATCCTGCGTGCCGGGACAAAAAGCAATCAGCCCCAGCATTTT.